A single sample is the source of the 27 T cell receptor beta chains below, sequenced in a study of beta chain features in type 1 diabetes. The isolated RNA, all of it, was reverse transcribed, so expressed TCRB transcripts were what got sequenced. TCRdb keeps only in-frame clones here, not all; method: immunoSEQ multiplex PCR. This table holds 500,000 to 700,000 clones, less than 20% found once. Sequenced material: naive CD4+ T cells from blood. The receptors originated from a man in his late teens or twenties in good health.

DNA of the CDR3: TGTGCCAGCAGCCAGGAAATCGGACAGGGGCAGGCTTTCTTT. This gives the protein CASSQEIGQGQAFF. The chain uses TRBV14 and TRBJ1-1; TRBD1 matches 9 bases. CDR1 is SGHDN, CDR2 FVKESK, per germline. V shed 3 bases and J 11 bases; nucleotides not matched to a gene: 10. The CDR3 loop spans 14 amino acids.

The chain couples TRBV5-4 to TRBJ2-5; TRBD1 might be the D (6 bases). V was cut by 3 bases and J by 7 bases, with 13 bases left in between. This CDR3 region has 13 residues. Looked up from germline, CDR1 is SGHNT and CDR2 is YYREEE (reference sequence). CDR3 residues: CASSSGDGGTQYF. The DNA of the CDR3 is TGTGCCAGCAGCTCAGGGGACGGAGGGACCCAGTACTTC. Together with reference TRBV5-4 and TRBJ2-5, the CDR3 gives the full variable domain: ETGVTQSPTHLIKTRGQQVTLRCSSQSGHNTVSWYQQALGQGPQFIFQYYREEENGRGNFPPRFSGLQFPNYSSELNVNALELDDSALYLCASSSGDGGTQYFGPGTRLLVL.

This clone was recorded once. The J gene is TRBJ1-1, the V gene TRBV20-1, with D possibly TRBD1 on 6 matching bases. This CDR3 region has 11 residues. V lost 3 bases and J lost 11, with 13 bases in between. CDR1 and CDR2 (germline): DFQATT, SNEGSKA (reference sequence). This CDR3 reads CSASDRRGAFF. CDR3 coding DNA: TGCAGTGCTAGTGACAGGCGGGGCGCTTTCTTT.

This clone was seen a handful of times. Here the CDR3 reads CASSLGTSYNTGELFF. The DNA for the CDR3 is TGTGCCAGCAGCTTAGGGACTAGCTATAACACCGGGGAGCTGTTTTTT. V gene TRBV7-3 combines with J gene TRBJ2-2, with 9 bases matching TRBD2. This CDR3 spans 16 amino acids. Per the germline V gene, CDR1 is SGHTA and CDR2 is FQGTGA. Trimming cost V 2 bases and J 2 bases; bases outside gene matches: 3.

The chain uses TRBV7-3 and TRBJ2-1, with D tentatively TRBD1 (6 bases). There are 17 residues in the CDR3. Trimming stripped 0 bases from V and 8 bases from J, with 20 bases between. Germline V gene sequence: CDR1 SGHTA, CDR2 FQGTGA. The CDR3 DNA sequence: TGTGCCAGCAGCTTAACCCCGCCTGACAGGACAAGGGATGAGCAGTTCTTC. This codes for CASSLTPPDRTRDEQFF. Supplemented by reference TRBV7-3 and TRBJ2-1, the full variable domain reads GAGVSQTPSNKVTEKGKYVELRCDPISGHTALYWYRQSLGQGPEFLIYFQGTGAADDSGLPNDRFFAVRPEGSVSTLKIQRTERGDSAVYLCASSLTPPDRTRDEQFFGPGTRLTVL.

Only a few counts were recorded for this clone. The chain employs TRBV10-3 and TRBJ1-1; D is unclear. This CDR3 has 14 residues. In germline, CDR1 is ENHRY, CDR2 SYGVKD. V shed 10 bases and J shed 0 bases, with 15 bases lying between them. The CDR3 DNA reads TGTGCCACCTGGAATTCCCAAATGAACACTGAAGCTTTCTTT. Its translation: CATWNSQMNTEAFF.

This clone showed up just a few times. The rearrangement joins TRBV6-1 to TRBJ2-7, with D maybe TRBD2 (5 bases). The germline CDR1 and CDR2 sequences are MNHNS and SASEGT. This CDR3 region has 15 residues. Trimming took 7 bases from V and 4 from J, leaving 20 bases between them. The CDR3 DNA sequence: TGTGCCAGCATCGTTATGAACGAGGGAATTTACGAGCAGTACTTC. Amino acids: CASIVMNEGIYEQYF.

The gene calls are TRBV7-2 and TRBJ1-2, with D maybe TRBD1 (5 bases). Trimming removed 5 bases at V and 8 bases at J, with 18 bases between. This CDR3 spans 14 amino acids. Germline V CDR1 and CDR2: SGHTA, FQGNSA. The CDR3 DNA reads TGTGCCAGCAGCCCCGAGGGGTGGGACCGCGGCTACACCTTC. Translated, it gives CASSPEGWDRGYTF.

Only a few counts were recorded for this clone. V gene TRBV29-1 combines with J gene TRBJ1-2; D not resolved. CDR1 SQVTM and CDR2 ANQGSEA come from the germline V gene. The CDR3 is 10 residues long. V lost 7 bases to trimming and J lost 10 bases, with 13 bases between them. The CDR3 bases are TGCAGCGCCGGGTTCCTCGACTACACCTTC. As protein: CSAGFLDYTF.

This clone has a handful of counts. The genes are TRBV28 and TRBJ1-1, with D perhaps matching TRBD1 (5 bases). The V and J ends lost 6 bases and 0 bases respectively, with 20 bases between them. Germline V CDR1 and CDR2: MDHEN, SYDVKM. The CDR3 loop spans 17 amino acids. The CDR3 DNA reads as TGTGCCAGCAGCCCGGGACCGGGGAACTTTTTGAACACTGAAGCTTTCTTT. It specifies CASSPGPGNFLNTEAFF.

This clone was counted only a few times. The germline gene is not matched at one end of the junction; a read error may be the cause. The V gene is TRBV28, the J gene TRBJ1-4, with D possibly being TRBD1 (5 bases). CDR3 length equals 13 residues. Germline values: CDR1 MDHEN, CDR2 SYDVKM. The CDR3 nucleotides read TGTGCCAGCAGTTCATTACCCCCTGGGACCGTAGGTTTT. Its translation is CASSSLPPGTVGF.

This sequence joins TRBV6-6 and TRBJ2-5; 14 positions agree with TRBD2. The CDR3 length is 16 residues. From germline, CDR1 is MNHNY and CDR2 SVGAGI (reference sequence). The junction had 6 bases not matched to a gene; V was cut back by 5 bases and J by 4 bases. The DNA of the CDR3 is TGTGCCAGCAGTACCCGACTAGCGGGGGGGCTAGAGACCCAGTACTTC. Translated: CASSTRLAGGLETQYF.

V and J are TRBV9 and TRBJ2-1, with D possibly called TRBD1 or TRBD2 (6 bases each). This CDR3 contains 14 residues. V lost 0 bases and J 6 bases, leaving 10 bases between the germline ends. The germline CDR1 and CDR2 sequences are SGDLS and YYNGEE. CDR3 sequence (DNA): TGTGCCAGCAGCGTAGGGGGGGCCTTCAATGAGCAGTTCTTC. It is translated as CASSVGGAFNEQFF. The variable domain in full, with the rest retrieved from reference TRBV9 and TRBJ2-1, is DSGVTQTPKHLITATGQRVTLRCSPRSGDLSVYWYQQSLDQGLQFLIQYYNGEERAKGNILERFSAQQFPDLHSELNLSSLELGDSALYFCASSVGGAFNEQFFGPGTRLTVL.

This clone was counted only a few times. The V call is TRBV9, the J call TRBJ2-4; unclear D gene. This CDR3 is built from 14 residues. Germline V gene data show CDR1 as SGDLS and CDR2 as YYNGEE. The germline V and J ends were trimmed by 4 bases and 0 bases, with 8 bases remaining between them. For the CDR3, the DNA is TGTGCCAGCAGCCCTGGGATAGCCAAAAACATTCAGTACTTC. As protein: CASSPGIAKNIQYF.

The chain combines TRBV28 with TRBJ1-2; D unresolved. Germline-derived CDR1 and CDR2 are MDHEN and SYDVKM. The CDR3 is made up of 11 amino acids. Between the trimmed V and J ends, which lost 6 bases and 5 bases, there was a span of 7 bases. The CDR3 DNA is TGTGCCAGCAGGCTACAGTATGGCTACACCTTC. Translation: CASRLQYGYTF.

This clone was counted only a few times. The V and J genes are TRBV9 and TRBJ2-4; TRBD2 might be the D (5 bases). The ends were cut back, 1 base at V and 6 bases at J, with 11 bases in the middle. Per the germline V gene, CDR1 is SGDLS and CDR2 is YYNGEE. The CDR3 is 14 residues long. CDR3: CASSVSRTPNIQYF. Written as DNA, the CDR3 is TGTGCCAGCAGCGTATCCCGGACTCCAAACATTCAGTACTTC.

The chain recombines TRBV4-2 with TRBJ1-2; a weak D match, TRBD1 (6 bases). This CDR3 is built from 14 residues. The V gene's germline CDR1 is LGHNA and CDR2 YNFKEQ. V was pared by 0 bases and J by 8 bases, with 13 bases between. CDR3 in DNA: TGTGCCAGCAGCCAAGATCGTACCCAGGGGGGCTACACCTTC. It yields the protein CASSQDRTQGGYTF.

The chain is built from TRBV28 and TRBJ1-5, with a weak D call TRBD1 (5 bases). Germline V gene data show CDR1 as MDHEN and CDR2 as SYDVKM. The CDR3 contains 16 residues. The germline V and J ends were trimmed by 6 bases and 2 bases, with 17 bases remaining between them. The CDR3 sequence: CASSPLGRDGNQPQHF. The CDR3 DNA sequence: TGTGCCAGCAGCCCTTTAGGCAGGGATGGCAATCAGCCCCAGCATTTT.

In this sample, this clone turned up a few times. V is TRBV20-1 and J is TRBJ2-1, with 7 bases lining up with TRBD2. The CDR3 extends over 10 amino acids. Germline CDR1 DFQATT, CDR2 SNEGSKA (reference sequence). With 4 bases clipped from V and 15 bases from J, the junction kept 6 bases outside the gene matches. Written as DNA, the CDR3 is TGCAGTGCTAAGGGCGGGAGTCGGTTCTTC. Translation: CSAKGGSRFF.

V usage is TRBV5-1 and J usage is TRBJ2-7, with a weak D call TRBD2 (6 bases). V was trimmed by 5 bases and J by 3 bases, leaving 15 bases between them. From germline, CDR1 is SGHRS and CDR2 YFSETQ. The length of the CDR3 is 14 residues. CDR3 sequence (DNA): TGCGCCAGCAGACCGGCGGGAACCCTCTACGAGCAGTACTTC. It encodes CASRPAGTLYEQYF.

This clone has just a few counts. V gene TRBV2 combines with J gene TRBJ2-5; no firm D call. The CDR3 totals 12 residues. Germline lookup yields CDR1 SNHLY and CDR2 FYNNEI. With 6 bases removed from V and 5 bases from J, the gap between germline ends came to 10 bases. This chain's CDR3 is CASRRALETQYF. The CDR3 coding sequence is TGTGCCAGCAGAAGAGCCCTCGAGACCCAGTACTTC.

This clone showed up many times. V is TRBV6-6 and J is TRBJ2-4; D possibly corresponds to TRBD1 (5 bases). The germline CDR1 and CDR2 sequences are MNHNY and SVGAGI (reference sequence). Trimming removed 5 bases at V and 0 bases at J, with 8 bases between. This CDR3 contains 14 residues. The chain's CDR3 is CASSQTEAKNIQYF. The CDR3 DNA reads TGTGCCAGCAGTCAGACAGAAGCCAAAAACATTCAGTACTTC.

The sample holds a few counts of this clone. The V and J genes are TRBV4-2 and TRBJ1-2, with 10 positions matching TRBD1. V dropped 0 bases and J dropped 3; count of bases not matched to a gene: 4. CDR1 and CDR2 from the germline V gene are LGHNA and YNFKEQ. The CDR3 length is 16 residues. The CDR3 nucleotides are TGTGCCAGCAGCCAAGATAGAGGGACAGGGGACTATGGCTACACCTTC. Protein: CASSQDRGTGDYGYTF.

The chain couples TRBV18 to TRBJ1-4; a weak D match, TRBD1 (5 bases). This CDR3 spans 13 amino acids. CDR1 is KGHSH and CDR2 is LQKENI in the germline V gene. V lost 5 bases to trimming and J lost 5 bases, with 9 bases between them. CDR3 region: CASSAGLNEKLFF. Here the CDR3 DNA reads TGTGCCAGCTCAGCAGGGCTGAATGAAAAACTGTTTTTT. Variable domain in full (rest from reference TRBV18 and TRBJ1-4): NAGVMQNPRHLVRRRGQEARLRCSPMKGHSHVYWYRQLPEEGLKFMVYLQKENIIDESGMPKERFSAEFPKEGPSILRIQQVVRGDSAAYFCASSAGLNEKLFFGSGTQLSVL.

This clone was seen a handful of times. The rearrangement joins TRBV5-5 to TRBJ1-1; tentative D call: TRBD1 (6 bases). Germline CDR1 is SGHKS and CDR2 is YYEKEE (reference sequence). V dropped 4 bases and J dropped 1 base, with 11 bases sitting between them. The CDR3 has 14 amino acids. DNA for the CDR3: TGTGCCAGCAGCGCTTTGGGACAGAACACTGAAGCTTTCTTT. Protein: CASSALGQNTEAFF.

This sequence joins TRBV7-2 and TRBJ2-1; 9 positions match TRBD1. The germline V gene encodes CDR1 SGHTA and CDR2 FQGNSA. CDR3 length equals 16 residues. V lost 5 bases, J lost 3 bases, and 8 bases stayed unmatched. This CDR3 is CASSISTGGLYNEQFF. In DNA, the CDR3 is TGTGCCAGCAGCATATCCACAGGGGGCCTCTACAATGAGCAGTTCTTC.

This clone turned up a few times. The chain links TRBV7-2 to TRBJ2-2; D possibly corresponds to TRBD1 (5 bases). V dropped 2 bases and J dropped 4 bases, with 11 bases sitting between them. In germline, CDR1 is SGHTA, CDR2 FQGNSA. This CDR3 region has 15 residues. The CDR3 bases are TGTGCCAGCAGCTTAAGCAGGGCAACCACCGGGGAGCTGTTTTTT. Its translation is CASSLSRATTGELFF.